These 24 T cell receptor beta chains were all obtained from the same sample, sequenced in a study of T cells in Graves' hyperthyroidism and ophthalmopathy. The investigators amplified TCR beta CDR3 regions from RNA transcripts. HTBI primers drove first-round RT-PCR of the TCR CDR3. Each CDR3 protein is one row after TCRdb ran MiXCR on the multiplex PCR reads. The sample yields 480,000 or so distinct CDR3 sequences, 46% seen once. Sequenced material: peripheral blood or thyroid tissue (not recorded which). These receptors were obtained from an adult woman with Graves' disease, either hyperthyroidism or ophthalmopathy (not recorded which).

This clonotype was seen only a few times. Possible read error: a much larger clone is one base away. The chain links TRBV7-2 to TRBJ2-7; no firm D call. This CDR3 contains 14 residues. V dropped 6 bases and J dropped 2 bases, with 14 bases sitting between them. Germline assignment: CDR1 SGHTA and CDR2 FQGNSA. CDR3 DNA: TGTGCCAGCAGATGGGGATTTGGGCCCTACGAGCAGTACTTC. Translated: CASRWGFGPYEQYF.

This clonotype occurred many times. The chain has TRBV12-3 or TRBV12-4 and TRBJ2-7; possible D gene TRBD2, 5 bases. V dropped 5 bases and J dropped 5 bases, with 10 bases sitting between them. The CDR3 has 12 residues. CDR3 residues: CASSPGVDEQYF. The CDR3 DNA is TGTGCCAGCAGTCCCGGGGTGGACGAGCAGTACTTC.

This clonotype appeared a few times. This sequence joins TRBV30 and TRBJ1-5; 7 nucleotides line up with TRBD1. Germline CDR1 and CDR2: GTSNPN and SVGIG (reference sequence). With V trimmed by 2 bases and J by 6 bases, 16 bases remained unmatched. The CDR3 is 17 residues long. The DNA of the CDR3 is TGTGCCTGGAGTCCCCCCCGACAGGGAAGATTGGCTCAGCCCCAGCATTTT. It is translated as CAWSPPRQGRLAQPQHF.

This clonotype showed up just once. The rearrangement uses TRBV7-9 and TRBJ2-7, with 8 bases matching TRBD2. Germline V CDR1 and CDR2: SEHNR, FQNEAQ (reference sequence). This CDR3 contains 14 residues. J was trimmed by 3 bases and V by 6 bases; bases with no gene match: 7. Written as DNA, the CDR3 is TGTGCCAGCAGGAGAGCGGGAGACAACTACGAGCAGTACTTC. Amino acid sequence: CASRRAGDNYEQYF.

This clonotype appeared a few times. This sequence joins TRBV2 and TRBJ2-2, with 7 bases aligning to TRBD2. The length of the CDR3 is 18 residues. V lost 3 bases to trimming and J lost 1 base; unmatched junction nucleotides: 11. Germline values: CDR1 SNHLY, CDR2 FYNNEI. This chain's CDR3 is CASSEGRGRSKNTGELFF. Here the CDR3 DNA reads TGTGCCAGCAGTGAGGGGAGGGGCAGGAGCAAGAACACCGGGGAGCTGTTTTTT. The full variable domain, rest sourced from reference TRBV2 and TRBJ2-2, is EPEVTQTPSHQVTQMGQEVILRCVPISNHLYFYWYRQILGQKVEFLVSFYNNEISEKSEIFDDQFSVERPDGSNFTLKIRSTKLEDSAMYFCASSEGRGRSKNTGELFFGEGSRLTVL.

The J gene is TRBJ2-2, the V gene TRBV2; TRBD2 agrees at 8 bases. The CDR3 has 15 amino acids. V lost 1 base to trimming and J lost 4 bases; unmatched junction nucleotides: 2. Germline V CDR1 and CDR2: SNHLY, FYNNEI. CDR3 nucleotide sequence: TGTGCCAGCAGTGAAGTAGCGGGACCCACCGGGGAGCTGTTTTTT. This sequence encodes CASSEVAGPTGELFF.

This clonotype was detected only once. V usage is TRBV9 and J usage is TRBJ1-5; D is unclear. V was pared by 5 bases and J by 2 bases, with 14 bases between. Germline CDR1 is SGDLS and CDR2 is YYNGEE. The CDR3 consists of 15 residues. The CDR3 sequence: CASSYTPMGNQPQHF. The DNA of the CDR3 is TGTGCCAGCAGTTACACCCCTATGGGCAATCAGCCCCAGCATTTT.

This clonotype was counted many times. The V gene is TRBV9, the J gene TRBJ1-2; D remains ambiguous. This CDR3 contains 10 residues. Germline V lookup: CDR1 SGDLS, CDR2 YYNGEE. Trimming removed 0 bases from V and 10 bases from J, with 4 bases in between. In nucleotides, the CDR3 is TGTGCCAGCAGCGTAGTAGTCTACACCTTC. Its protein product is CASSVVVYTF.

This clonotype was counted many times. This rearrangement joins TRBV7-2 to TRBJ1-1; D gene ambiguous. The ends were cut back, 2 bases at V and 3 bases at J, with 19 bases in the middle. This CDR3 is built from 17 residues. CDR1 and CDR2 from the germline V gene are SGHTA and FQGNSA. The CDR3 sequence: CASSLRIPVARDTEAFF. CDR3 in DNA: TGTGCCAGCAGCTTAAGAATTCCCGTGGCGCGAGACACTGAAGCTTTCTTT.

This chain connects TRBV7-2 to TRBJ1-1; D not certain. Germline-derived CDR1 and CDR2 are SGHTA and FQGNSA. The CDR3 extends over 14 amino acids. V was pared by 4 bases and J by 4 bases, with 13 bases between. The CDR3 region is CASSSGRGATEAFF. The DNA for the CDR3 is TGTGCCAGCAGCTCCGGGCGGGGTGCCACTGAAGCTTTCTTT.

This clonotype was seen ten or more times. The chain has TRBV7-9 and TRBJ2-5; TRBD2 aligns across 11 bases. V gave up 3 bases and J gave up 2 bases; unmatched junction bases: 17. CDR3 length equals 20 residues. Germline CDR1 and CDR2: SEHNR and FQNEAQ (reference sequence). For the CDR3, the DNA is TGTGCCAGCAGCTTCCCTGGACAGGGTAATCTAGCGGGAGGTCAAGAGACCCAGTACTTC. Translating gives CASSFPGQGNLAGGQETQYF.

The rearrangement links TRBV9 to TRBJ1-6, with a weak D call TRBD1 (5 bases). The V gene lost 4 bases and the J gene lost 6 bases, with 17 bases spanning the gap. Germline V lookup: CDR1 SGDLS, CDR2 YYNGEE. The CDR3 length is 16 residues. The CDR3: CASSPLPGPPNSPLHF. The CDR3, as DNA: TGTGCCAGCAGCCCTCTCCCGGGACCCCCTAATTCACCCCTCCACTTT.

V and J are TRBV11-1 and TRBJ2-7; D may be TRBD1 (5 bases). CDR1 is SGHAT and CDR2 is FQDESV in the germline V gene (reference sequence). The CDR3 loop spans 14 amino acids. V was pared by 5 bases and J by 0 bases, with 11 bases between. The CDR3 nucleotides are TGTGCCAGCAGCCGGACACAGAGCTCCTACGAGCAGTACTTC. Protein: CASSRTQSSYEQYF.

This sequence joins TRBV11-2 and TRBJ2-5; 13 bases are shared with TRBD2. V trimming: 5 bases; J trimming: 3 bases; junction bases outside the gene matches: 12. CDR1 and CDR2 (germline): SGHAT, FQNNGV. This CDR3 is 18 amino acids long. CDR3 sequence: CASSKNTIGLAGEETQYF. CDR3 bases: TGTGCCAGCAGCAAAAACACGATAGGACTAGCGGGAGAAGAGACCCAGTACTTC.

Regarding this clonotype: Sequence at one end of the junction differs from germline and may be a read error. CDR3 DNA sequence: TGCAGTCCTAGGGCCGCTGAAGCTTTCTTT. Its protein product is CSPRAAEAFF. This chain links TRBV20-1 with TRBJ1-1; D unresolved. This CDR3 is built from 10 residues. Germline V gene sequence: CDR1 DFQATT, CDR2 SNEGSKA (reference sequence).

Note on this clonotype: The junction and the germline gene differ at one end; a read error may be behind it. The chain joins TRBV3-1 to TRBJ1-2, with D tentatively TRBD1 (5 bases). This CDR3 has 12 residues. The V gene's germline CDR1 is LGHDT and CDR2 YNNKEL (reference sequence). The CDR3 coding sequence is TGTGTCAGCAGCCAAATAGACAGTGGCTACACCTTC. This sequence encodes CVSSQIDSGYTF.

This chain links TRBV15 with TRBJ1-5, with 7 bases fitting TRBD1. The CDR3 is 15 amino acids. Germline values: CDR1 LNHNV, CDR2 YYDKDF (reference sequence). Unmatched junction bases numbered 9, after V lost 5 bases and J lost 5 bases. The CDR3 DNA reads TGTGCCACCAGCGGGCCTGGGACAGTCCATCAGCCCCAGCATTTT. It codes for CATSGPGTVHQPQHF.

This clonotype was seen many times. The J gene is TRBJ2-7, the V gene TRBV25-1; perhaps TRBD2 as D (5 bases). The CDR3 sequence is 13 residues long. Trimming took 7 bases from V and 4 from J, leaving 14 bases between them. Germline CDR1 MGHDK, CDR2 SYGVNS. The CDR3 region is CASNAGYGYEQYF. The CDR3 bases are TGTGCCAGCAACGCGGGCTATGGGTACGAGCAGTACTTC.

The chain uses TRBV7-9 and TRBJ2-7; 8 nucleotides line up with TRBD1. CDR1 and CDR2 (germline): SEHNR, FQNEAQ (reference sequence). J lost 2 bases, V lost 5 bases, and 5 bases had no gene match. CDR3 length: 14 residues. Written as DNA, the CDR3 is TGTGCCAGCAGCCACCCGGGACAGGCCTACGAGCAGTACTTC. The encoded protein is CASSHPGQAYEQYF. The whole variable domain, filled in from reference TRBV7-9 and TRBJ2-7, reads DTGVSQNPRHKITKRGQNVTFRCDPISEHNRLYWYRQTLGQGPEFLTYFQNEAQLEKSRLLSDRFSAERPKGSFSTLEIQRTEQGDSAMYLCASSHPGQAYEQYFGPGTRLTVT.

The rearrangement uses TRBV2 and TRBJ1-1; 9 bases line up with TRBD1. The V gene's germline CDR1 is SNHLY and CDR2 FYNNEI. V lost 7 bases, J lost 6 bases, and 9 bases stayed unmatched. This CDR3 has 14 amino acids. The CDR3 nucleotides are TGTGCCAGCAAGGGGACAGGGAGGACGGCTGAAGCTTTCTTT. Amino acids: CASKGTGRTAEAFF.

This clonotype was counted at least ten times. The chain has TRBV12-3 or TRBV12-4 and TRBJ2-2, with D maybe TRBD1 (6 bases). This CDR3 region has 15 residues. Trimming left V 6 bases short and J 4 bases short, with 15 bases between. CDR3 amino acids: CASRRYQGGTGELFF. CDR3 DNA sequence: TGTGCCAGCAGGCGGTACCAAGGGGGCACCGGGGAGCTGTTTTTT.

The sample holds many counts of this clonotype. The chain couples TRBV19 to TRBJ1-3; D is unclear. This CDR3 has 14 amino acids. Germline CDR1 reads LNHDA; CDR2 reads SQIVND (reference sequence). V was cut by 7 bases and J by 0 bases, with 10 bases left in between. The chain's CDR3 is CASTGSDSGNTIYF. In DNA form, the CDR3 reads TGTGCCAGTACGGGGAGCGACTCTGGAAACACCATATATTTT.

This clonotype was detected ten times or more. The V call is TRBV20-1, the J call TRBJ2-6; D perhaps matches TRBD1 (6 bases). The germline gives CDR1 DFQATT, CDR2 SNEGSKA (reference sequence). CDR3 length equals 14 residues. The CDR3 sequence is CSATDSSGANVLTF. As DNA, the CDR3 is TGCAGCGCCACGGACAGCTCTGGGGCCAACGTCCTGACTTTC.

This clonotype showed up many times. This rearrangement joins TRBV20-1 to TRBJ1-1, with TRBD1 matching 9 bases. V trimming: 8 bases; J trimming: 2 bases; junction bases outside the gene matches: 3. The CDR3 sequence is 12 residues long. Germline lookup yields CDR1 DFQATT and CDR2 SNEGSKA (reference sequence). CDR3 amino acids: CSPDRGNTEAFF. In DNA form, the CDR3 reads TGCAGTCCGGACAGGGGAAACACTGAAGCTTTCTTT.